The 23 T cell receptor beta chains below all came from one sample that was sequenced in a study of cytomegalovirus exposure and HLA in healthy donors. The protocol was immunoSEQ multiplex PCR, while the TCRdb copy is restricted to in-frame clones and leaves out a portion. The data contain 200,000 to 250,000 clones, over 70% of them seen just once; the ten biggest clones take up roughly an eighth. Sequencing was done on a sample of PBMCs. The receptor set was obtained from a woman aged 25 to 39 in good health and CMV-seropositive.

The J gene is TRBJ2-2, the V gene TRBV15, with a weak D call TRBD2 (6 bases). The CDR3 length is 12 residues. In germline, CDR1 is LNHNV, CDR2 YYDKDF (reference sequence). Trimming left V 6 bases short and J 7 bases short, with 9 bases between. The CDR3 DNA is TGTGCCACCAGAGGGAGGAGCGGGGAGCTGTTTTTT. Residues: CATRGRSGELFF. Supplemented by reference TRBV15 and TRBJ2-2, the full variable domain reads DAMVIQNPRYQVTQFGKPVTLSCSQTLNHNVMYWYQQKSSQAPKLLFHYYDKDFNNEADTPDNFQSRRPNTSFCFLDIRSPGLGDTAMYLCATRGRSGELFFGEGSRLTVL.

V usage is TRBV29-1 and J usage is TRBJ1-1, with D unclear. Germline CDR1 reads SQVTM; CDR2 reads ANQGSEA. V lost 4 bases and J lost 0, with 9 bases in between. The CDR3 loop spans 13 amino acids. Here the CDR3 reads CSVGNPMNTEAFF. In nucleotides, the CDR3 is TGCAGCGTTGGAAATCCTATGAACACTGAAGCTTTCTTT.

The genes are TRBV5-1 and TRBJ2-1, with 10 bases that match TRBD2. CDR1 and CDR2 (germline): SGHRS, YFSETQ. The junction had 10 bases not matched to a gene; V was cut back by 4 bases and J by 0 bases. The CDR3 covers 18 residues. CDR3 DNA sequence: TGCGCCAGCAGCCTGAGACTAGCGGGTTCTATCTCCTACAATGAGCAGTTCTTC. Residues: CASSLRLAGSISYNEQFF.

A remark on this clone: Different DNA sequences within this sample yield the same CDR3. The chain has TRBV27 and TRBJ2-1; TRBD2 agrees at 7 bases. V lost 7 bases and J lost 6; bases outside the gene matches: 3. CDR1 is MNHEY and CDR2 is SMNVEV in the germline V gene (reference sequence). The CDR3 runs 12 residues. The CDR3 here is CASTGTTNEQFF. The CDR3 nucleotides are TGTGCCAGCACCGGGACTACCAATGAGCAGTTCTTC.

As concerns this clone: One end of the junction does not line up with germline, which may come from a read error. This rearrangement joins TRBV30 to TRBJ1-2; D is unclear. CDR3 length: 14 amino acids. The germline V gene encodes CDR1 GTSNPN and CDR2 SVGIG (reference sequence). For the CDR3, the DNA is TGTGCCTGGAGTTTGGGCAGTAACTCCTATCGCTACACCTTC. The encoded protein is CAWSLGSNSYRYTF.

The chain combines TRBV7-3 with TRBJ1-1, with a weak D call TRBD1 (6 bases). Germline V gene data show CDR1 as SGHTA and CDR2 as FQGTGA. The CDR3 is 13 residues long. With 2 bases removed from V and 4 bases from J, the gap between germline ends came to 8 bases. The chain's CDR3 is CASSLAGATEAFF. The DNA for the CDR3 is TGTGCCAGCAGCTTAGCAGGGGCCACTGAAGCTTTCTTT.

This chain uses TRBV7-8 with TRBJ2-7, with D possibly being TRBD2 (5 bases). V lost 3 bases and J 3 bases, leaving 15 bases between the germline ends. This CDR3 has 15 residues. CDR1 is SGHVS, CDR2 FQNEAQ, per germline. CDR3 DNA: TGTGCCAGCAGCTTTTCCGCGACGGAGGACTACGAGCAGTACTTC. It codes for CASSFSATEDYEQYF.

The chain links TRBV30 to TRBJ2-6, with D unclear. CDR1 is GTSNPN and CDR2 is SVGIG in the germline V gene (reference sequence). V was shortened by 2 bases and J by 4 bases, with 15 bases between the two germline ends. The CDR3 contains 16 residues. This CDR3 reads CAWSTSGTPGANVLTF. CDR3 DNA sequence: TGTGCCTGGAGTACATCCGGCACCCCAGGGGCCAACGTCCTGACTTTC.

The chain couples TRBV6-5 to TRBJ1-2; no reliable D call. The V end was cut by 0 bases, the J end by 5 bases, with 10 bases between. This CDR3 contains 14 residues. Germline-derived CDR1 and CDR2 are MNHEY and SVGAGI. The DNA for the CDR3 is TGTGCCAGCAGTTACTCGGCCCTGGGTTATGGCTACACCTTC. Amino acid sequence: CASSYSALGYGYTF.

The chain links TRBV6-1 to TRBJ1-4; D may be TRBD1 (6 bases). The germline gives CDR1 MNHNS, CDR2 SASEGT. V lost 5 bases and J 6 bases, leaving 10 bases between the germline ends. The CDR3 totals 13 residues. CDR3 bases: TGTGCCAGCAGTTCGGACAGCTATGAAAAACTGTTTTTT. This sequence encodes CASSSDSYEKLFF.

In this sample, this clone turned up a few times. The chain carries TRBV19 and TRBJ1-1; D is uncertain. The CDR3 loop spans 13 amino acids. V lost 5 bases and J 7 bases, leaving 14 bases between the germline ends. Per germline, CDR1 LNHDA and CDR2 SQIVND (reference sequence). The CDR3 nucleotides are TGTGCCAGTAGTTATTATCTCGGAAGTGAAGCTTTCTTT. Protein: CASSYYLGSEAFF.

This clone has just one count. V and J are TRBV9 and TRBJ2-1, with 11 bases identical to TRBD2. Germline assignment: CDR1 SGDLS and CDR2 YYNGEE. J gave up 6 bases and V 2 bases, and 1 base lay outside the gene matches. This CDR3 region has 14 residues. CDR3 sequence: CASSVGLAANEQFF. The CDR3 DNA sequence: TGTGCCAGCAGCGTGGGACTAGCGGCCAATGAGCAGTTCTTC.

The V call is TRBV5-6, the J call TRBJ2-7; unclear D gene. CDR3 length: 12 residues. Trimming left V 0 bases short and J 4 bases short, with 5 bases between. CDR1 and CDR2 (germline): SGHDT, YYEEEE. The CDR3 DNA follows: TGTGCCAGCAGCTTGGCTAGATACGAGCAGTACTTC. Encoded protein: CASSLARYEQYF.

The genes are TRBV30 and TRBJ2-3, with 7 bases that match TRBD1. The length of the CDR3 is 15 residues. The germline V gene encodes CDR1 GTSNPN and CDR2 SVGIG (reference sequence). V lost 3 bases and J lost 3; bases outside the gene matches: 9. The CDR3 loop is CAWRLRDRVTDTQYF. Here the CDR3 DNA reads TGTGCCTGGAGACTCCGGGACAGAGTTACAGATACGCAGTATTTT.

The gene calls are TRBV5-1 and TRBJ2-3, with 8 bases that match TRBD2. Trimming removed 2 bases from V and 7 bases from J; junction bases left unmatched: 6. There are 14 residues in the CDR3. CDR1 is SGHRS and CDR2 is YFSETQ in the germline V gene. The chain's CDR3 is CASSLAGEGNTQYF. The CDR3 nucleotides read TGCGCCAGCAGCTTAGCGGGAGAAGGAAATACGCAGTATTTT. Complete variable domain (other parts from reference TRBV5-1 and TRBJ2-3): KAGVTQTPRYLIKTRGQQVTLSCSPISGHRSVSWYQQTPGQGLQFLFEYFSETQRNKGNFPGRFSGRQFSNSRSEMNVSTLELGDSALYLCASSLAGEGNTQYFGPGTRLTVL.

This clone was recorded a few times. The gene calls are TRBV6-1 and TRBJ1-5; unclear D gene. Per germline, CDR1 MNHNS and CDR2 SASEGT. The CDR3 totals 15 residues. V was cut by 3 bases and J by 5 bases, with 14 bases left in between. CDR3 residues: CASSDFRSSDQPQHF. CDR3 sequence (DNA): TGTGCCAGCAGTGATTTTCGGAGCAGCGATCAGCCCCAGCATTTT.

The rearrangement joins TRBV6-6 to TRBJ1-2; D ambiguous. The V gene lost 5 bases and the J gene lost 7 bases, with 23 bases spanning the gap. The CDR3 runs 16 residues. CDR1 and CDR2 from the germline V gene are MNHNY and SVGAGI (reference sequence). The chain's CDR3 is CASSKTLFDRGGGYTF. The CDR3, as DNA: TGTGCCAGCAGTAAAACCCTCTTTGACCGGGGTGGTGGCTACACCTTC.

This clone was detected only a few times. The chain links TRBV2 to TRBJ2-7, with TRBD2 as a possible D gene (5 bases). Per the germline V gene, CDR1 is SNHLY and CDR2 is FYNNEI. V lost 1 base and J lost 4, with 8 bases in between. The CDR3 contains 13 residues. The CDR3 is CASSEGGAYEQYF. The CDR3 coding sequence is TGTGCCAGCAGTGAAGGGGGAGCATACGAGCAGTACTTC.

This clone occurred once. The chain recombines TRBV6-1 with TRBJ1-2, with D possibly TRBD1 on 5 matching bases. The CDR3 spans 16 residues. CDR1 MNHNS and CDR2 SASEGT come from the germline V gene. Trimming took 0 bases from V and 3 from J, leaving 14 bases between them. The CDR3 loop reads CASSEARTGGYYGYTF. The CDR3 nucleotides read TGTGCCAGCAGTGAAGCCAGGACCGGGGGGTACTATGGCTACACCTTC.

V is TRBV14 and J is TRBJ1-3, with a tentative D call TRBD1 (5 bases). The CDR3 loop spans 16 amino acids. Germline CDR1 is SGHDN and CDR2 is FVKESK. Deletions cut 6 bases from V and 0 bases from J, with 15 bases between. The CDR3 region is CASSPWQGVSGNTIYF. CDR3 sequence (DNA): TGTGCCAGCAGTCCATGGCAGGGTGTCTCTGGAAACACCATATATTTT.

The rearrangement joins TRBV5-1 to TRBJ1-4; D is unclear. Trimming removed 0 bases from V and 7 bases from J, with 7 bases in between. Germline V CDR1 and CDR2: SGHRS, YFSETQ. The CDR3 has 13 amino acids. CDR3: CASSLGEVEKLFF. In nucleotides, the CDR3 is TGCGCCAGCAGCTTGGGGGAGGTTGAAAAACTGTTTTTT.

The rearrangement uses TRBV6-1 and TRBJ2-7; 7 bases are shared with TRBD1. Germline V gene data show CDR1 as MNHNS and CDR2 as SASEGT. V lost 4 bases, J lost 4 bases, and 13 bases stayed unmatched. The CDR3 extends over 16 amino acids. The DNA for the CDR3 is TGTGCCAGCAGTGCCCATTCCGGACAGGTGTCGTACGAGCAGTACTTC. Protein: CASSAHSGQVSYEQYF.

The chain employs TRBV27 and TRBJ1-5; maybe TRBD1 (5 bases). CDR3 length: 15 residues. The germline gives CDR1 MNHEY, CDR2 SMNVEV (reference sequence). Trimming took 4 bases from V and 3 from J, leaving 13 bases between them. The CDR3 protein is CASSSSQGPNQPQHF. The CDR3 DNA reads as TGTGCCAGCAGTTCCTCTCAGGGACCCAATCAGCCCCAGCATTTT.